This T cell receptor beta chain was sequenced in a study of identical twins. Remarks on this clonotype: The antigen remains undetermined.

Study-level points and caveats: Recombination models fit unrelated individuals' TCR alpha sharing but underestimated twins'.

Germline assignment: CDR1 WNHNN and CDR2 SYGVQD (reference sequence). This CDR3 has 14 amino acids. V was pared by 0 bases and J by 15 bases, with 18 bases between. A universal primer site arose from template switching, and cDNA bore unique molecular identifiers. From the 5' RACE reads, TCRdb called clonotypes with MiXCR, one entry per CDR3 protein. The sample includes about 520,000 distinct CDR3 sequences, around 20% of them seen just once. This same sample was also part of a study on T cells expressing NK-cell markers. That study adds: Clones of NKG2C+ T cells that had expanded were of unclear HCMV specificity.

The chain is built from TRBV10-1 and TRBJ2-4; perhaps TRBD2 as D (7 bases). The receptor was derived from a woman aged 18-30 years in good health. Sample: CD4+ T cells sorted from blood. The chain's CDR3 is CASSESSLAEGGYF. CDR3 in DNA: TGCGCCAGCAGTGAGTCCTCCCTAGCGGAGGGGGGGTACTTC.